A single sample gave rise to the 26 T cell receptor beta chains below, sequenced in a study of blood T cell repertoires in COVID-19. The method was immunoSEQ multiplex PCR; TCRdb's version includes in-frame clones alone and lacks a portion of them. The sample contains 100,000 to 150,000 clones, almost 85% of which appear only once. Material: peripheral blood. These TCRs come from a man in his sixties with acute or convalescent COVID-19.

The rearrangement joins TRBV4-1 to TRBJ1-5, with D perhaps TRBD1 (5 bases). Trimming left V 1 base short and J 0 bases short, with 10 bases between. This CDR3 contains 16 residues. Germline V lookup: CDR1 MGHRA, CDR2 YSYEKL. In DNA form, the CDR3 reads TGCGCCAGCAGCCAAGGGGGGGAATATAGCAATCAGCCCCAGCATTTT. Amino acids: CASSQGGEYSNQPQHF.

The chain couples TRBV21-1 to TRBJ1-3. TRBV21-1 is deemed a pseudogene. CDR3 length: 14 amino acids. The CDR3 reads CASSKVLSGNTIYF. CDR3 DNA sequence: TGTGCCAGCAGCAAAGTTCTCTCTGGAAACACCATATATTTT.

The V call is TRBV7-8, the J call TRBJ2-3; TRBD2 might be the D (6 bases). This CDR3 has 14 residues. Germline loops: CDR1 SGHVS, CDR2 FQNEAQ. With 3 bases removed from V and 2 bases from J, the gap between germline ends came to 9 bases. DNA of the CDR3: TGTGCCAGCAGCTTTGGGACTCTCACAGATACGCAGTATTTT. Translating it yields CASSFGTLTDTQYF.

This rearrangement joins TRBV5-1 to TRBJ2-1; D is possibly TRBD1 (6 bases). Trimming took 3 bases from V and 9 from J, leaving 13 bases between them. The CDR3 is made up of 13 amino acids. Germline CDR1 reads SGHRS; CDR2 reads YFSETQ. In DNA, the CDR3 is TGCGCCAGCAGCTCGGACAGTTACGGTGAGCAGTTCTTC. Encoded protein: CASSSDSYGEQFF.

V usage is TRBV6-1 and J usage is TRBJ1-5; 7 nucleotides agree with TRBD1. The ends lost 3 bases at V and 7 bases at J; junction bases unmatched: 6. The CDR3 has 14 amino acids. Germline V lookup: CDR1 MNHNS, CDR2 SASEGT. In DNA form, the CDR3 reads TGTGCCAGCAGTGAGTCTCACAGGGGCCAGCCCCAGCATTTT. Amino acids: CASSESHRGQPQHF.

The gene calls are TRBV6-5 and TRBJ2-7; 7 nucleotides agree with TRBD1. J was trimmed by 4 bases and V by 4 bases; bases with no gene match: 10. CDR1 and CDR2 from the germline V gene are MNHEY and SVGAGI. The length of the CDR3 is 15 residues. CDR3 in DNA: TGTGCCAGCAGTTTAAGAGGACAGGAGCGGTACGAGCAGTACTTC. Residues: CASSLRGQERYEQYF.

CDR3 loop: CASSEDTGQGSGYTF. The CDR3 DNA is TGTGCCAGCAGTGAAGACACGGGACAGGGTTCTGGCTACACCTTC. The J gene is TRBJ1-2, the V gene TRBV6-4, with 9 nucleotides matching TRBD1. Trimming cost V 3 bases and J 7 bases; bases outside gene matches: 9. The CDR3 contains 15 residues. Germline lookup yields CDR1 MRHNA and CDR2 SNTAGT.

CDR3 nucleotide sequence: TGTGCCAGTAGCATCCTGAACAGGGAGAGGTGGTGGAACAATCAGCCCCAGCATTTT. It codes for CASSILNRERWWNNQPQHF. The chain carries TRBV19 and TRBJ1-5; D is possibly TRBD1 (6 bases). CDR3 length equals 19 residues. Germline V lookup: CDR1 LNHDA, CDR2 SQIVND (reference sequence). Trimming removed 6 bases from V and 3 bases from J, with 27 bases in between.

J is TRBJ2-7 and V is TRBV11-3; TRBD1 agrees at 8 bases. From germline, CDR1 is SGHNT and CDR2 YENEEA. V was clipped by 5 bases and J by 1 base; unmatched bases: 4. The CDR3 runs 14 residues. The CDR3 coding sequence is TGTGCCAGCAGCCTCCGGGACAGGTCCTACGAGCAGTACTTC. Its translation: CASSLRDRSYEQYF. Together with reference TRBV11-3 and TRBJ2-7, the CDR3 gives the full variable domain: EAGVVQSPRYKIIEKKQPVAFWCNPISGHNTLYWYLQNLGQGPELLIRYENEEAVDDSQLPKDRFSAERLKGVDSTLKIQPAELGDSAVYLCASSLRDRSYEQYFGPGTRLTVT.

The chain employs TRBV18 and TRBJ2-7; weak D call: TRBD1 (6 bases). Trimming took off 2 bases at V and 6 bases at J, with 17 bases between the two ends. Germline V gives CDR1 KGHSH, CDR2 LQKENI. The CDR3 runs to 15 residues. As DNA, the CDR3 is TGTGCCAGCTCACCAAAAGAGGCAGGGGAACGCGAGCAGTACTTC. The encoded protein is CASSPKEAGEREQYF. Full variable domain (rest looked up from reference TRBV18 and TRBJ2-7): NAGVMQNPRHLVRRRGQEARLRCSPMKGHSHVYWYRQLPEEGLKFMVYLQKENIIDESGMPKERFSAEFPKEGPSILRIQQVVRGDSAAYFCASSPKEAGEREQYFGPGTRLTVT.

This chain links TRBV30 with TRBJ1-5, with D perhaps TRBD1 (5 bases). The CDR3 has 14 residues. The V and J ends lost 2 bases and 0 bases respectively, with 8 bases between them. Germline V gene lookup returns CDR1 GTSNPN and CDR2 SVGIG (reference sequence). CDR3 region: CAWSTGDSNQPQHF. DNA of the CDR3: TGTGCCTGGAGTACGGGGGATAGCAATCAGCCCCAGCATTTT.

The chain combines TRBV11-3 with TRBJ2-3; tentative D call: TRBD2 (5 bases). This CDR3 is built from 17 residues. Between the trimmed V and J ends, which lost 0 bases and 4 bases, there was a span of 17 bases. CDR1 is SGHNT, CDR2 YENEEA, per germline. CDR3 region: CASSLDGHWRNSDTQYF. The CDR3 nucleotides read TGTGCCAGCAGCTTAGATGGGCACTGGAGGAATTCAGATACGCAGTATTTT.

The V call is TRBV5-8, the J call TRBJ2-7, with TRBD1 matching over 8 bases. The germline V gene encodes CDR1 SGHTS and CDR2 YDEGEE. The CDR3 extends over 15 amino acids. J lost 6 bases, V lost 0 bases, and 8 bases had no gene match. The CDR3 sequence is CASSLVRQGFPEQYF. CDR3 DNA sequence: TGTGCCAGCAGCTTGGTCCGACAGGGGTTCCCCGAGCAGTACTTC.

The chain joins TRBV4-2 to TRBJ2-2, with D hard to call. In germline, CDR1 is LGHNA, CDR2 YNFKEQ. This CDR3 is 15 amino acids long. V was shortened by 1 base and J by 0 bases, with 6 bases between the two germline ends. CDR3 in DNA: TGTGCCAGCAGCCAAGGTGACACGAACACCGGGGAGCTGTTTTTT. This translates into CASSQGDTNTGELFF.

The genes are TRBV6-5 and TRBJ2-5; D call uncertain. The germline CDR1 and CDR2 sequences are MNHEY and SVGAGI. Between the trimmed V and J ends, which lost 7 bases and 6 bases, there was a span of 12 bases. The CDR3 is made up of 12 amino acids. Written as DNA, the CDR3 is TGTGCCAGCACCCCAGGTCTTCAGACCCAGTACTTC. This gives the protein CASTPGLQTQYF.

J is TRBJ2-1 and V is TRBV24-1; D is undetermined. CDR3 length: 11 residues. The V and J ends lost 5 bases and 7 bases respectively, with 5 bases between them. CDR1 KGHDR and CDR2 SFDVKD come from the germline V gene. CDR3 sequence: CATSVLNEQFF. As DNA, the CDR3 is TGTGCCACCAGTGTTCTAAATGAGCAGTTCTTC.

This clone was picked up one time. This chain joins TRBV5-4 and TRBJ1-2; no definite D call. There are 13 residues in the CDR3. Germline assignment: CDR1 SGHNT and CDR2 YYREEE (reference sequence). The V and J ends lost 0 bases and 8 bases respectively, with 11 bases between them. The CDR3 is CASSLAPGIGYTF. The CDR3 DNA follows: TGTGCCAGCAGCTTGGCTCCAGGCATAGGCTACACCTTC.

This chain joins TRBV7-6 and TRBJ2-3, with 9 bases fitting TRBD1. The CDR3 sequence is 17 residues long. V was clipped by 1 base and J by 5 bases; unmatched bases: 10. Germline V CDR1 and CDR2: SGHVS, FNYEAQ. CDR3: CASSLEFGTGRRDTQYF. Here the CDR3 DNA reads TGTGCCAGCAGCTTAGAATTTGGGACAGGGAGGAGAGATACGCAGTATTTT.

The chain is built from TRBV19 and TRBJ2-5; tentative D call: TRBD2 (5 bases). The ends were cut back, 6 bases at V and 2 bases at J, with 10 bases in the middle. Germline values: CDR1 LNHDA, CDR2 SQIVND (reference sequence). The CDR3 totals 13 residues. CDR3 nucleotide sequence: TGTGCCAGTAGGCAACTAGGACAAGAGACCCAGTACTTC. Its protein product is CASRQLGQETQYF.

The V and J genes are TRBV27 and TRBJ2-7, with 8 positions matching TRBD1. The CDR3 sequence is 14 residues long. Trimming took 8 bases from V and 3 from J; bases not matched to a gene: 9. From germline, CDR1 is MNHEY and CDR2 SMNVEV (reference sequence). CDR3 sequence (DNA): TGTGCCAGCTCAACGGACAGGGAAGGCTACGAGCAGTACTTC. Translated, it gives CASSTDREGYEQYF.

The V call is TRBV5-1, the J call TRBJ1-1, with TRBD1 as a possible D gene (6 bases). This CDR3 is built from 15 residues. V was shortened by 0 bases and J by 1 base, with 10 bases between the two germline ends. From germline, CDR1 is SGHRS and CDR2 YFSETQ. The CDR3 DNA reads TGCGCCAGCAGCTTGGACAGGGCCTCGAACACTGAAGCTTTCTTT. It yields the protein CASSLDRASNTEAFF.

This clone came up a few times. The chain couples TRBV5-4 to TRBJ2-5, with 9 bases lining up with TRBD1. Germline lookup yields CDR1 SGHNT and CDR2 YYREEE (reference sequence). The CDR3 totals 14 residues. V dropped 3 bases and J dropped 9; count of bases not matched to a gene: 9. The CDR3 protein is CASSSGQGLISQYF. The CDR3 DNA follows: TGTGCCAGCAGCTCTGGACAGGGGTTAATCTCCCAGTACTTC.

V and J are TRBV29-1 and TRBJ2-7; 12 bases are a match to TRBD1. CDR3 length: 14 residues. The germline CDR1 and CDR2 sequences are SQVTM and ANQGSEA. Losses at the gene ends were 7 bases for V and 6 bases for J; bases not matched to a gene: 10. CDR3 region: CSAGSGQGASEQYF. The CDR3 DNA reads TGCAGCGCCGGATCGGGACAGGGGGCAAGCGAGCAGTACTTC.

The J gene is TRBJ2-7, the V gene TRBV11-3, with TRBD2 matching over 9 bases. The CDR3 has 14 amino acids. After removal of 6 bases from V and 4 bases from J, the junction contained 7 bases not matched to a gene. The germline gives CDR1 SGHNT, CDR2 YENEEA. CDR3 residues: CASRASGRYYEQYF. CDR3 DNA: TGTGCCAGCAGGGCCAGCGGGAGGTATTACGAGCAGTACTTC.

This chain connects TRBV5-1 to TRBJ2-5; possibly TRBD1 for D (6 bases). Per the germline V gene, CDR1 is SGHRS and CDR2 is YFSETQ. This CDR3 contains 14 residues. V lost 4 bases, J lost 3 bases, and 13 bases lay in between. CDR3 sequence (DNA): TGCGCCAGCAGCGTCCTTTCAGGGGAAGAGACCCAGTACTTC. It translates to CASSVLSGEETQYF.

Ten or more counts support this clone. CDR3: CASSLVSGSEAFF. Here the CDR3 DNA reads TGTGCCAGCAGCTTGGTTTCAGGCTCTGAAGCTTTCTTT. The chain couples TRBV5-5 to TRBJ1-1; the D is unclear. Per germline, CDR1 SGHKS and CDR2 YYEKEE (reference sequence). The ends were cut back, 0 bases at V and 6 bases at J, with 9 bases in the middle. The CDR3 length is 13 residues.